What follows describes a single T cell receptor beta chain. The sample is drawn from a study of radiation and T cells in renal cell carcinoma. The CDR3 loop spans 17 amino acids. Germline CDR1 and CDR2: SGHDT and YYEEEE. Trimming left V 4 bases short and J 7 bases short, with 27 bases between. The assay was immunoSEQ multiplex PCR, and TCRdb's table has in-frame clones only and misses some. The sample includes around 94,000 clones, 86% of them seen just once. The time point: baseline pretreatment blood. This sample's treatment: 15 Gy SBRT to primary tumor, nephrectomy 4 weeks later. Radiation-treated patients gave blood at baseline, week 2 and week 4.

Sequences were derived from blood, sampled from a patient whose treatment included radiotherapy and nephrectomy. The clonotype comes from a man in his fifties with renal cell carcinoma. The chain employs TRBV5-6 and TRBJ2-7; D may be TRBD1 or TRBD2 (5 bases each). CDR3 coding DNA: TGTGCCAGCAGCCCCCGGGGCAGCCCAAAGCTACTCTGGGAGCAGTACTTC. This sequence encodes CASSPRGSPKLLWEQYF.